This TCR beta chain was sequenced in a study of blood T cells in healthy people across ages. V lost 3 bases to trimming and J lost 4 bases, with 12 bases between them. Germline V gene sequence: CDR1 SQVTM, CDR2 ANQGSEA. This CDR3 comprises 13 residues. Together with a sample-barcoded 5' primer, a J-beta primer mix was included in a second PCR lasting about 7 to 11 cycles. MiXCR, applied by TCRdb to the 5' RACE reads, yields one record per CDR3 protein. The sample carries about 940,000 distinct CDR3 sequences, approximately 49% recorded once. The sequenced material came from blood. The chain couples TRBV29-1 to TRBJ1-1; D is unresolved. The receptor's source is a young man in good health. The CDR3 region has the DNA TGCAGCGTTGAGGAGGGCATGAGCACTGAAGCTTTCTTT. Its protein product is CSVEEGMSTEAFF. The entire variable domain, with the rest obtained from reference TRBV29-1 and TRBJ1-1, is as follows: SAVISQKPSRDICQRGTSLTIQCQVDSQVTMMFWYRQQPGQSLTLIATANQGSEATYESGFVIDKFPISRPNLTFSTLTVSNMSPEDSSIYLCSVEEGMSTEAFFGQGTRLTVV.